A selection of T cell receptor beta chains follows, all from one sample in a study of siplizumab effects on memory and regulatory T cells. Generated by immunoSEQ multiplex PCR, the TCRdb table keeps only in-frame clones and is missing some. The sample shows around 100,000 clones, roughly 90% of them seen only once. The specimen was CD4+ T cells sorted from blood. The receptors were sampled from a human donor in good health. CDR3s include the opening cysteine and the closing phenylalanine or tryptophan. D genes are given only for firm matches. Clone sizes are given selectively: once, few, many, or a class where the clone is expanded.

>TRBD2|TRBV27|TRBJ2-2|-
TGTGCCGTCGGACTAGTAAACACCGGGGAGCTGTTTTTT
CAVGLVNTGELFF
>-|TRBV27|TRBJ2-5|-
TGTGCCAGCAGTTTATCGTCCCCCCGGGGAGGAGGAGAGACCCAGTACTTC
CASSLSSPRGGGETQYF
>TRBD1|TRBV19|TRBJ2-1|-
TGTGCCAGTAGTATAGATCTTGATTACGACAACAGGGGGCAGTTCTTC
CASSIDLDYDNRGQFF
>-|TRBV19|TRBJ2-1|-
TGTGCCAGTAGTGCCCCTCTTGGGACAAGTTCCTACAATGAGCAGTTCTTC
CASSAPLGTSSYNEQFF
>TRBD2|TRBV5-1|TRBJ2-1|-
TGCGCCAGCAGCTCCACTAGCGTAAGTTTCTACAATGAGCAGTTCTTC
CASSSTSVSFYNEQFF
>-|TRBV28|TRBJ2-2|few
TGTGCCAGCATCCTGGGAAACACCGGGGAGCTGTTTTTT
CASILGNTGELFF
>-|TRBV12-5|TRBJ2-3|-
TGTGCTAGTGGTTTGGTAAGGACGGGAGACGACACAGATACGCAGTATTTT
CASGLVRTGDDTDTQYF
>-|TRBV5-6|TRBJ2-5|-
TGTGCCAGCGGCGCCGGCGGGCGGTGGGGGGAGACCCAGTACTTC
CASGAGGRWGETQYF
>-|TRBV18|TRBJ2-3|-
TGTGCCAGCTCACGACTCGGAGCGCTCCTAACAGATACGCAGTATTTT
CASSRLGALLTDTQYF
>-|TRBV19|TRBJ1-5|-
TGTGCCAGTAGTACTAAAATTCGGACACCCCAGCATTTT
CASSTKIRTPQHF
>TRBD2|TRBV9|TRBJ2-3|-
TGTGCCAGCAGCCCCCGGACTAGCGGGAGTAGGGATACGCAGTATTTT
CASSPRTSGSRDTQYF
>-|TRBV13|TRBJ2-3|-
TGTGCCAGCAGCTTAAATATTCTAGATACGCAGTATTTT
CASSLNILDTQYF
>-|TRBV7-9|TRBJ2-2|-
TGTGCCAGCAGCTTAGAACAGTTGACCGGGGAGCTGTTTTTT
CASSLEQLTGELFF
>-|TRBV18|TRBJ2-7|-
TGTGCCAGCTCACCAGGGACACCCGACTACGAGCAGTACTTC
CASSPGTPDYEQYF
>TRBD2|TRBV25-1|TRBJ2-5|-
TGTGCCAGCAGTGAATTTGCGGGAGTAGGCGAGACCCAGTACTTC
CASSEFAGVGETQYF
>TRBD1|TRBV18|TRBJ1-2|-
TGTGCCAGCTCACCAGGGACAGGATTCTCTAACTATGGCTACACCTTC
CASSPGTGFSNYGYTF
>-|TRBV6-5|TRBJ2-5|-
TGTGCCAGCAGTTACACAGCGTTCCAAGAGACCCAGTACTTC
CASSYTAFQETQYF
>-|TRBV2|TRBJ2-2|-
TGTGCCAGCAGTGGGGTGAGGGCCGGGGAGCTGTTTTTT
CASSGVRAGELFF
>TRBD2|TRBV7-2|TRBJ2-1|-
TGTGCCAGCAGCTTATTCGGGGGGAATGAGCAGTTCTTC
CASSLFGGNEQFF